Below are 31 T cell receptor beta chains sequenced from a single sample in a study of blood T cell repertoires in COVID-19. The data were produced by immunoSEQ multiplex PCR, yet TCRdb's version contains in-frame clones alone and is incomplete. The table has 30,000 to 45,000 clones, approximately 80% seen once. The source material was peripheral blood. All receptors come from a man aged 55 to 70 with active COVID-19.

This rearrangement joins TRBV7-9 to TRBJ2-2; D perhaps matches TRBD1 (5 bases). The CDR3 runs 13 residues. Trimming took off 11 bases at V and 2 bases at J, with 12 bases between the two ends. The germline V gene encodes CDR1 SEHNR and CDR2 FQNEAQ (reference sequence). The CDR3: CAVQDVNTGELFF. In DNA form, the CDR3 reads TGTGCCGTACAGGATGTTAACACCGGGGAGCTGTTTTTT. The full variable domain, rest sourced from reference TRBV7-9 and TRBJ2-2, is DTGVSQNPRHKITKRGQNVTFRCDPISEHNRLYWYRQTLGQGPEFLTYFQNEAQLEKSRLLSDRFSAERPKGSFSTLEIQRTEQGDSAMYLCAVQDVNTGELFFGEGSRLTVL.

CDR3 loop: CATSRGGSAGGELFF. The DNA of the CDR3 is TGTGCCACCAGCAGAGGAGGGAGCGCGGGCGGGGAGCTGTTTTTT. The chain is built from TRBV15 and TRBJ2-2, with TRBD2 as a possible D gene (5 bases). From germline, CDR1 is LNHNV and CDR2 YYDKDF (reference sequence). The length of the CDR3 is 15 residues. V was shortened by 1 base and J by 7 bases, with 13 bases between the two germline ends.

The chain couples TRBV6-2 or TRBV6-3 to TRBJ2-4; a possible D gene is TRBD1 (5 bases). The V end lost 3 bases, the J end lost 0 bases, and 12 bases lay between the germline ends. Germline-derived CDR1 and CDR2 are MNHEY and SVGEGT. The CDR3 extends over 16 amino acids. In DNA, the CDR3 is TGTGCCAGCAGTTATCGCGCCCAGGGAGCCAAAAACATTCAGTACTTC. The encoded protein is CASSYRAQGAKNIQYF.

V and J are TRBV29-1 and TRBJ1-1; 7 bases align to TRBD1. This CDR3 has 13 residues. CDR1 is SQVTM and CDR2 is ANQGSEA in the germline V gene. V lost 4 bases to trimming and J lost 4 bases; unmatched junction nucleotides: 6. CDR3 nucleotides: TGCAGCGTTGCGGAGACAGGGATCACTGAAGCTTTCTTT. This gives the protein CSVAETGITEAFF.

The sample holds a few counts of this clone. The chain employs TRBV28 and TRBJ2-2; D might be TRBD2 (6 bases). V gave up 6 bases and J gave up 6 bases, with 14 bases separating them. This CDR3 comprises 14 residues. Per the germline V gene, CDR1 is MDHEN and CDR2 is SYDVKM. CDR3 protein: CASRSTSTPGELFF. CDR3 nucleotide sequence: TGTGCCAGCAGGTCGACTAGTACCCCCGGGGAGCTGTTTTTT.

This chain links TRBV6-2 or TRBV6-3 with TRBJ2-7; TRBD1 agrees at 7 bases. The CDR3 sequence is 12 residues long. Germline CDR1 reads MNHEY; CDR2 reads SVGEGT. J was trimmed by 6 bases and V by 5 bases; bases with no gene match: 4. CDR3 sequence: CASSVGQPEQYF. The CDR3 bases are TGTGCCAGCAGTGTGGGACAGCCCGAGCAGTACTTC.

The chain carries TRBV11-2 and TRBJ2-2; tentatively, D is TRBD2 (6 bases). The CDR3 covers 14 residues. Germline V CDR1 and CDR2: SGHAT, FQNNGV. Trimming took off 3 bases at V and 2 bases at J, with 7 bases between the two ends. This CDR3 is CASSLRENTGELFF. CDR3 sequence (DNA): TGTGCCAGCAGCTTGCGGGAAAACACCGGGGAGCTGTTTTTT.

V and J are TRBV6-2 or TRBV6-3 and TRBJ1-2, with 9 bases fitting TRBD1. Germline-derived CDR1 and CDR2 are MNHEY and SVGEGT. CDR3 size: 16 residues. The trim removed 4 bases at V and 0 bases at J, leaving 6 bases unmatched. The CDR3 nucleotides are TGTGCCAGCAGTTCCTGGGACAGGGCGGCTAACTATGGCTACACCTTC. Protein product: CASSSWDRAANYGYTF.

The J gene is TRBJ2-7, the V gene TRBV12-3 or TRBV12-4; 7 nucleotides agree with TRBD2. Losses at the gene ends were 1 base for V and 6 bases for J; bases not matched to a gene: 3. The CDR3 extends over 13 amino acids. The CDR3 loop reads CASSLVERGEQYF. The CDR3 nucleotides read TGTGCCAGCAGTTTAGTAGAGCGGGGCGAGCAGTACTTC.

The J gene is TRBJ1-1, the V gene TRBV28; 11 positions match TRBD1. This CDR3 region has 16 residues. The V gene's germline CDR1 is MDHEN and CDR2 SYDVKM. The V gene end was trimmed by 5 bases and the J gene end by 5 bases; junction bases not matched to a gene: 10. CDR3 sequence: CASSRPGQGARTEAFF. The CDR3, as DNA: TGTGCCAGCAGTCGACCTGGACAGGGGGCGCGTACTGAAGCTTTCTTT.

V is TRBV19 and J is TRBJ2-2; tentative D call: TRBD2 (6 bases). Between the trimmed V and J ends, which lost 5 bases and 0 bases, there was a span of 7 bases. The germline V gene has CDR1 LNHDA and CDR2 SQIVND (reference sequence). The CDR3 totals 14 residues. This chain's CDR3 is CASSPGANTGELFF. CDR3 nucleotide sequence: TGTGCCAGTAGTCCGGGAGCGAACACCGGGGAGCTGTTTTTT.

V gene TRBV13 combines with J gene TRBJ2-2; TRBD1 matches 10 bases. V shed 3 bases, J shed 6 bases, and the junction held 4 bases outside the gene matches. The germline CDR1 and CDR2 sequences are PRHDT and FYEKMQ (reference sequence). The CDR3 has 15 amino acids. Here the CDR3 DNA reads TGTGCCAGCAGCTTGACAGGGGGCTGGGCCGGGGAGCTGTTTTTT. Its translation: CASSLTGGWAGELFF.

This clone rates as medium-sized. This chain uses TRBV5-4 with TRBJ2-7, with 8 nucleotides matching TRBD1. V lost 3 bases and J lost 0; bases outside the gene matches: 11. CDR1 is SGHNT, CDR2 YYREEE, per germline (reference sequence). The CDR3 covers 17 residues. The CDR3 coding sequence is TGTGCCAGCAGCTCTTATCAAAGGACAGGGACCTCCTACGAGCAGTACTTC. This gives the protein CASSSYQRTGTSYEQYF.

The chain carries TRBV7-9 and TRBJ2-7; 13 positions agree with TRBD2. Germline trimming cut 1 base from V and 2 bases from J; bases unmatched to any gene: 5. The germline gives CDR1 SEHNR, CDR2 FQNEAQ (reference sequence). The CDR3 length is 17 residues. The CDR3 DNA reads TGTGCCAGCAGCTTAGGGACTAGCGGGAGAGAGGCCTACGAGCAGTACTTC. Its translation is CASSLGTSGREAYEQYF. The entire variable domain, with the rest obtained from reference TRBV7-9 and TRBJ2-7, is as follows: DTGVSQNPRHKITKRGQNVTFRCDPISEHNRLYWYRQTLGQGPEFLTYFQNEAQLEKSRLLSDRFSAERPKGSFSTLEIQRTEQGDSAMYLCASSLGTSGREAYEQYFGPGTRLTVT.

V is TRBV6-5 and J is TRBJ1-4, with 8 bases fitting TRBD1. The germline V gene has CDR1 MNHEY and CDR2 SVGAGI. Trimming cost V 7 bases and J 8 bases; bases outside gene matches: 9. There are 14 residues in the CDR3. CDR3 sequence (DNA): TGTGCCAGCACCCTAGGACAGGGTCGAGAAAAACTGTTTTTT. Translation gives CASTLGQGREKLFF.

The chain recombines TRBV7-2 with TRBJ1-3, with TRBD1 matching 7 bases. This CDR3 has 16 residues. With 4 bases clipped from V and 0 bases from J, the junction kept 6 bases outside the gene matches. Germline V gene lookup returns CDR1 SGHTA and CDR2 FQGNSA. CDR3 DNA sequence: TGTGCCAGCAGCTCCCAAGGGACAGCCTCTGGAAACACCATATATTTT. Translating gives CASSSQGTASGNTIYF.

The chain carries TRBV21-1 and TRBJ1-2; the table calls TRBD1, which could not be checked here. TRBV21-1 is described as a pseudogene. The CDR3 is made up of 11 amino acids. This CDR3 reads CASQGILGYTF. Here the CDR3 DNA reads TGTGCCAGCCAGGGGATCCTCGGCTACACCTTC.

The chain is built from TRBV5-1 and TRBJ2-1; the match to TRBD2 covers 11 bases. Germline CDR1 is SGHRS and CDR2 is YFSETQ. The J segment lost 7 bases and the V segment lost 2 bases, leaving 2 bases of the junction unmatched. This CDR3 region has 14 residues. CDR3 coding DNA: TGCGCCAGCAGCTTTAGCGGGAGGGAGAATGAGCAGTTCTTC. Its translation: CASSFSGRENEQFF. The full variable domain, its missing parts supplied by reference TRBV5-1 and TRBJ2-1, is KAGVTQTPRYLIKTRGQQVTLSCSPISGHRSVSWYQQTPGQGLQFLFEYFSETQRNKGNFPGRFSGRQFSNSRSEMNVSTLELGDSALYLCASSFSGRENEQFFGPGTRLTVL.

This chain joins TRBV27 and TRBJ1-6; 9 positions agree with TRBD1. The CDR3 is made up of 14 amino acids. Germline V gene lookup returns CDR1 MNHEY and CDR2 SMNVEV (reference sequence). Trimming removed 4 bases from V and 7 bases from J; junction bases left unmatched: 2. The CDR3 protein is CASSSGTGNSPLHF. In nucleotides, the CDR3 is TGTGCCAGCAGTTCGGGGACAGGGAATTCACCCCTCCACTTT.

The gene calls are TRBV11-3 and TRBJ2-5; tentative D call: TRBD1 (6 bases). Germline values: CDR1 SGHNT, CDR2 YENEEA. V was clipped by 5 bases and J by 2 bases, with 18 bases between them. The CDR3 has 16 amino acids. The CDR3, as DNA: TGTGCCAGCAGCCCGACTTGGGGGCCTGGACAAGAGACCCAGTACTTC. This gives the protein CASSPTWGPGQETQYF. Full variable domain (remainder filled in from reference TRBV11-3 and TRBJ2-5): EAGVVQSPRYKIIEKKQPVAFWCNPISGHNTLYWYLQNLGQGPELLIRYENEEAVDDSQLPKDRFSAERLKGVDSTLKIQPAELGDSAVYLCASSPTWGPGQETQYFGPGTRLLVL.

The V and J genes are TRBV4-3 and TRBJ1-2; no definite D call. Deletions cut 0 bases from V and 2 bases from J, with 13 bases between. CDR1 and CDR2 from the germline V gene are LGHNA and YSLEER. The CDR3 runs 16 residues. The CDR3 reads CASSQEGRRLNYGYTF. For the CDR3, the DNA is TGCGCCAGCAGCCAAGAGGGCCGTAGGTTAAACTATGGCTACACCTTC.

This clone was seen a handful of times. This sequence joins TRBV9 and TRBJ1-6, with a tentative D call TRBD1 (6 bases). Germline CDR1 reads SGDLS; CDR2 reads YYNGEE. CDR3 length equals 15 residues. Trimming stripped 0 bases from V and 6 bases from J, with 10 bases between. CDR3 in amino acids: CASSVEGGGNSPLHF. CDR3 nucleotides: TGTGCCAGCAGCGTAGAGGGGGGGGGTAATTCACCCCTCCACTTT.

The CDR3 DNA is TGTGCCAGCATCACTGGAGAGGAGGGCAACTATAATTCACCCCTCCACTTT. It translates to CASITGEEGNYNSPLHF. V is TRBV7-9 and J is TRBJ1-6; no clear D gene. The germline V and J ends were trimmed by 7 bases and 3 bases, with 19 bases remaining between them. This CDR3 is built from 17 residues. The germline CDR1 and CDR2 sequences are SEHNR and FQNEAQ (reference sequence).

V and J are TRBV6-5 and TRBJ2-7; D is perhaps TRBD2 (6 bases). CDR3 length equals 13 residues. V lost 2 bases and J 6 bases, leaving 11 bases between the germline ends. The germline gives CDR1 MNHEY, CDR2 SVGAGI. The DNA for the CDR3 is TGTGCCAGCAGTTACCTGGCGGGACTCGAGCAGTACTTC. Amino acids: CASSYLAGLEQYF.

This chain links TRBV11-3 with TRBJ2-3; 7 bases agree with TRBD1. CDR1 is SGHNT, CDR2 YENEEA, per germline. The CDR3 is 14 amino acids. V was clipped by 4 bases and J by 4 bases; unmatched bases: 5. Written as DNA, the CDR3 is TGTGCCAGCAGCTCACACAGGGGATCAGATACGCAGTATTTT. It yields the protein CASSSHRGSDTQYF.

This chain joins TRBV9 and TRBJ2-1; TRBD2 matches at 11 bases. V shed 4 bases and J 8 bases; nucleotides not matched to a gene: 14. Germline lookup yields CDR1 SGDLS and CDR2 YYNGEE. The CDR3 runs 17 residues. CDR3 in DNA: TGTGCCAGCAGCACATCATTTAGCGGGAGGGCCGGCGATGAGCAGTTCTTC. Translated, it gives CASSTSFSGRAGDEQFF.

This clone has a single count. J is TRBJ2-7 and V is TRBV12-3 or TRBV12-4; D remains unclear. V lost 3 bases and J 2 bases, leaving 8 bases between the germline ends. There are 13 residues in the CDR3. The CDR3 loop reads CASSFPGPYEQYF. The DNA of the CDR3 is TGTGCCAGCAGTTTCCCCGGTCCCTACGAGCAGTACTTC.

The chain is built from TRBV4-3 and TRBJ2-3, with D unclear. Germline-derived CDR1 and CDR2 are LGHNA and YSLEER. Trimming cost V 1 base and J 13 bases, with 15 bases left between them. The CDR3 loop spans 13 amino acids. CDR3 residues: CASSQVSHHREYF. The CDR3 DNA follows: TGCGCCAGCAGCCAAGTGTCGCACCACCGGGAGTATTTT.

V gene TRBV18 combines with J gene TRBJ1-6; D is unresolved. V was shortened by 3 bases and J by 3 bases, with 9 bases between the two germline ends. Germline CDR1 and CDR2: KGHSH and LQKENI. The CDR3 covers 15 residues. As DNA, the CDR3 is TGTGCCAGCTCACCGGAGGTCCACTATAATTCACCCCTCCACTTT. Amino acids: CASSPEVHYNSPLHF. The full variable domain, its missing parts supplied by reference TRBV18 and TRBJ1-6, is NAGVMQNPRHLVRRRGQEARLRCSPMKGHSHVYWYRQLPEEGLKFMVYLQKENIIDESGMPKERFSAEFPKEGPSILRIQQVVRGDSAAYFCASSPEVHYNSPLHFGNGTRLTVT.

The chain employs TRBV7-8 and TRBJ1-2, with 9 bases identical to TRBD1. The V gene end was trimmed by 1 base and the J gene end by 7 bases; junction bases not matched to a gene: 1. The CDR3 is 13 amino acids. Per the germline V gene, CDR1 is SGHVS and CDR2 is FQNEAQ. The CDR3 nucleotides are TGTGCCAGCAGCTTAGGGACAGGGGTTGGCTACACCTTC. It encodes CASSLGTGVGYTF.

V usage is TRBV4-2 and J usage is TRBJ1-1; D not resolved. CDR1 is LGHNA, CDR2 YNFKEQ, per germline. V was shortened by 0 bases and J by 6 bases, with 17 bases between the two germline ends. CDR3 size: 16 residues. DNA for the CDR3: TGTGCCAGCAGCCAAGATGTTGGGTTTAAGGGAGCTGAAGCTTTCTTT. Encoded protein: CASSQDVGFKGAEAFF.